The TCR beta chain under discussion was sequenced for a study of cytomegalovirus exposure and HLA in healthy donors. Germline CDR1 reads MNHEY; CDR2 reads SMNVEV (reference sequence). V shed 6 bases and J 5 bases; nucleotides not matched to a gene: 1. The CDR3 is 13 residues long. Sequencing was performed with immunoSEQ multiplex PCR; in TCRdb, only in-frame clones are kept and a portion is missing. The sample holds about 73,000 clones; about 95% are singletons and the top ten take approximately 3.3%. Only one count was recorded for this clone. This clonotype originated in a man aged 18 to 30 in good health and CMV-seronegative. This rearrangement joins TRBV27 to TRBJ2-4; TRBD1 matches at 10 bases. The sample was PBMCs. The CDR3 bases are TGTGCCAGCAGCGGACAGGGGGAAAACATTCAGTACTTC. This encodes CASSGQGENIQYF.